This TCR beta chain was retrieved from a study of naive and memory T cell subsets. Germline V CDR1 and CDR2: LGHNT, FRNRAP. J gave up 2 bases and V 6 bases, and 10 bases lay outside the gene matches. The length of the CDR3 is 16 residues. This clonotype is labeled as medium-sized (0.01 to 0.1%). The antigen remains undetermined. The beta constant-region primer was an equimolar mix of two oligonucleotides covering TRBC1 and TRBC2. Ligated cDNA was amplified by four rounds of PCR with nested alpha and beta constant-region primers and SP2. An oligonucleotide with the SP2 primer and a 12-nucleotide UMI was ligated to the cDNA 3' end. TCRdb reprocessed the UMI-ligation and nested PCR reads with MiXCR, giving one entry per CDR3 protein. Here the sample spans 25,000 to 40,000 distinct CDR3 sequences, roughly 20% being singletons. Findings of the study overall: Over 95% of naive TCR sequences appeared only once after error correction, unlike memory subsets.

The sequencing sample was made of effector memory CD4+ T cells from blood. Subset specified: effector memory, CD45RA- CD27-. This chain uses TRBV12-5 with TRBJ1-5, with 7 bases that match TRBD1. The source is a human donor in good health. The chain's CDR3 is CASGMTGLAGNQPQHF. Written as DNA, the CDR3 is TGTGCTAGTGGAATGACAGGGCTGGCCGGCAATCAGCCCCAGCATTTT. Combining the CDR3 with reference TRBV12-5 and TRBJ1-5 gives the whole variable domain DARVTQTPRHKVTEMGQEVTMRCQPILGHNTVFWYRQTMMQGLELLAYFRNRAPLDDSGMPKDRFSAEMPDATLATLKIQPSEPRDSAVYFCASGMTGLAGNQPQHFGDGTRLSIL.